Below are 18 T cell receptor beta chains sequenced from a single sample in a study of cytomegalovirus exposure and HLA in healthy donors. Researchers ran the PCR with 60 Vbeta and 13 Jbeta primers. Sequencing was performed with immunoSEQ multiplex PCR; in TCRdb, only in-frame clones are kept and a portion is missing. Of roughly 140,000 clones in the sample, about 74% are singletons; the top ten hold about 1.8%. Sample: PBMCs. These receptors all stem from a woman aged 40 to 50 in good health and CMV-seronegative.

V usage is TRBV5-1 and J usage is TRBJ1-4; TRBD1 might be the D (5 bases). V lost 4 bases and J lost 8, with 18 bases in between. Germline V gene data show CDR1 as SGHRS and CDR2 as YFSETQ. The CDR3 runs to 15 residues. The CDR3 sequence is CASSTAPGLGEKLFF. DNA of the CDR3: TGCGCCAGCAGCACCGCCCCGGGACTAGGCGAAAAACTGTTTTTT.

The chain uses TRBV6-4 and TRBJ2-3; unclear D gene. Trimming removed 2 bases from V and 3 bases from J, with 9 bases in between. CDR1 MRHNA and CDR2 SNTAGT come from the germline V gene. This CDR3 spans 14 amino acids. The CDR3 region has the DNA TGTGCCAGCAGTGACACCCTAGTGACAGATACGCAGTATTTT. This codes for CASSDTLVTDTQYF.

Only a few counts were recorded for this clone. The genes are TRBV6-1 and TRBJ1-2, with a possible D match to TRBD1 (5 bases). V was trimmed by 4 bases and J by 0 bases, leaving 18 bases between them. The CDR3 loop spans 17 amino acids. Germline CDR1 MNHNS, CDR2 SASEGT. The CDR3 protein is CASSVPSGQGTNYGYTF. CDR3 nucleotides: TGTGCCAGCAGTGTACCCTCTGGGCAGGGTACTAACTATGGCTACACCTTC.

The chain combines TRBV5-1 with TRBJ1-2; a weak D match, TRBD1 (6 bases). The CDR3 consists of 14 residues. CDR1 is SGHRS, CDR2 YFSETQ, per germline. The V end was cut by 2 bases, the J end by 2 bases, with 10 bases between. The CDR3 region has the DNA TGCGCCAGCAGCTTAACCCAGGGGAACTATGGCTACACCTTC. Residues: CASSLTQGNYGYTF.

The V call is TRBV18, the J call TRBJ1-1; D possibly corresponds to TRBD1 (6 bases). CDR3 length equals 16 residues. Germline values: CDR1 KGHSH, CDR2 LQKENI. The ends were cut back, 2 bases at V and 4 bases at J, with 17 bases in the middle. The CDR3 reads CASSPKQGLGGTEAFF. Here the CDR3 DNA reads TGTGCCAGCTCACCAAAGCAGGGCTTAGGGGGCACTGAAGCTTTCTTT.

The chain carries TRBV19 and TRBJ2-1; perhaps TRBD2 as D (6 bases). This CDR3 is built from 13 residues. CDR1 is LNHDA, CDR2 SQIVND, per germline (reference sequence). Trimming removed 6 bases at V and 2 bases at J, with 8 bases between. CDR3 sequence reads: CASRGGAYNEQFF. CDR3 in DNA: TGTGCCAGTAGGGGGGGAGCCTACAATGAGCAGTTCTTC.

This sequence joins TRBV28 and TRBJ2-2; 8 nucleotides agree with TRBD1. The CDR3 has 16 amino acids. The V gene's germline CDR1 is MDHEN and CDR2 SYDVKM. The V segment lost 6 bases and the J segment 1 base; nucleotides outside the gene matches: 7. CDR3: CASRPPGTGNTGELFF. CDR3 nucleotide sequence: TGTGCCAGCAGACCTCCCGGGACAGGGAACACCGGGGAGCTGTTTTTT. Supplemented by reference TRBV28 and TRBJ2-2, the full variable domain reads DVKVTQSSRYLVKRTGEKVFLECVQDMDHENMFWYRQDPGLGLRLIYFSYDVKMKEKGDIPEGYSVSREKKERFSLILESASTNQTSMYLCASRPPGTGNTGELFFGEGSRLTVL.

The gene calls are TRBV2 and TRBJ1-4, with D possibly TRBD1 on 6 matching bases. V was cut by 6 bases and J by 6 bases, with 8 bases left in between. CDR1 is SNHLY, CDR2 FYNNEI, per germline. The CDR3 totals 12 residues. In nucleotides, the CDR3 is TGTGCCAGCAGCCGGACAGATGAAAAACTGTTTTTT. Translation gives CASSRTDEKLFF.

This clone was seen a handful of times. The chain has TRBV19 and TRBJ1-1; D gene unclear. The germline CDR1 and CDR2 sequences are LNHDA and SQIVND (reference sequence). CDR3 size: 16 residues. Trimming cost V 0 bases and J 3 bases, with 14 bases left between them. The CDR3 DNA is TGTGCCAGTAGTATAGATGGCGTCGAGGGTTACACTGAAGCTTTCTTT. Translated, it gives CASSIDGVEGYTEAFF.

This chain links TRBV5-1 with TRBJ2-7; D is possibly TRBD2 (6 bases). The CDR3 sequence is 12 residues long. The V and J ends lost 4 bases and 10 bases respectively, with 15 bases between them. CDR1 and CDR2 (germline): SGHRS, YFSETQ. CDR3 amino acids: CASSHPKGLQYF. CDR3 DNA: TGCGCCAGCAGCCATCCCAAGGGACTTCAGTACTTC. Together with reference TRBV5-1 and TRBJ2-7, the CDR3 gives the full variable domain: KAGVTQTPRYLIKTRGQQVTLSCSPISGHRSVSWYQQTPGQGLQFLFEYFSETQRNKGNFPGRFSGRQFSNSRSEMNVSTLELGDSALYLCASSHPKGLQYFGPGTRLTVT.

The chain has TRBV15 and TRBJ1-2, with D uncertain. Germline loops: CDR1 LNHNV, CDR2 YYDKDF (reference sequence). V shed 4 bases and J shed 6 bases, with 15 bases lying between them. The CDR3 totals 14 residues. The CDR3 coding sequence is TGTGCCACCAGCATTCGTATGGGAGCTGATGGCTACACCTTC. Protein product: CATSIRMGADGYTF.

The gene calls are TRBV7-2 and TRBJ1-1; maybe TRBD1 (5 bases). Per germline, CDR1 SGHTA and CDR2 FQGNSA. CDR3 length: 12 residues. Trimming shortened V by 5 bases and J by 6 bases, and 10 bases separated the two germline ends. CDR3 DNA sequence: TGTGCCAGCAGCCGGGACTTCCCTGAAGCTTTCTTT. This codes for CASSRDFPEAFF.

The chain combines TRBV4-2 with TRBJ2-5, with D tentatively TRBD2 (5 bases). This CDR3 is 16 amino acids long. V lost 3 bases to trimming and J lost 2 bases, with 16 bases between them. From germline, CDR1 is LGHNA and CDR2 YNFKEQ. CDR3 sequence: CASSQGYEGRQETQYF. Written as DNA, the CDR3 is TGTGCCAGCAGCCAGGGCTACGAGGGAAGACAAGAGACCCAGTACTTC.

The chain joins TRBV11-2 to TRBJ1-2; TRBD1 agrees at 8 bases. This CDR3 comprises 15 residues. Germline V gives CDR1 SGHAT, CDR2 FQNNGV. The trim removed 5 bases at V and 7 bases at J, leaving 12 bases unmatched. The DNA for the CDR3 is TGTGCCAGCAGCGCCTCAGGGGGCCTATCATTTGGCTACACCTTC. Translated: CASSASGGLSFGYTF.

V usage is TRBV18 and J usage is TRBJ2-7; 8 nucleotides align to TRBD2. Germline V gives CDR1 KGHSH, CDR2 LQKENI. The CDR3 has 16 amino acids. V lost 0 bases and J lost 0; bases outside the gene matches: 4. The CDR3 nucleotides are TGTGCCAGCTCACCACCGACCCTAGCGGGCTCCTACGAGCAGTACTTC. It is translated as CASSPPTLAGSYEQYF.

CDR3 coding DNA: TGTGCCAGTAGTATTATGGAGACCCAGTACTTC. Amino acids: CASSIMETQYF. The chain links TRBV19 to TRBJ2-5; D unresolved. V was trimmed by 3 bases and J by 5 bases, leaving 4 bases between them. The CDR3 is made up of 11 amino acids. The V gene's germline CDR1 is LNHDA and CDR2 SQIVND (reference sequence).

The V gene is TRBV2, the J gene TRBJ1-5, with D possibly matching TRBD1 (5 bases). The germline V gene encodes CDR1 SNHLY and CDR2 FYNNEI. With 6 bases removed from V and 11 bases from J, the gap between germline ends came to 14 bases. The CDR3 totals 12 residues. The CDR3 protein is CASRQGEVSQHF. CDR3 in DNA: TGTGCCAGCAGGCAGGGCGAAGTGTCCCAGCATTTT.

This clone was counted a single time. The rearrangement uses TRBV5-6 and TRBJ2-3; weak D call: TRBD1 (6 bases). The CDR3 has 16 residues. Trimming cost V 0 bases and J 0 bases, with 11 bases left between them. Germline V gene sequence: CDR1 SGHDT, CDR2 YYEEEE. The CDR3: CASSLAPQGSTDTQYF. DNA of the CDR3: TGTGCCAGCAGCTTGGCGCCGCAGGGGAGCACAGATACGCAGTATTTT.